This entry describes one T cell receptor (beta chain). Its antigen has not been determined. No base quality values were provided; no much bigger clone lies one nucleotide off. The immunoSEQ Assay, a bias-controlled multiplex PCR, was used to amplify TCRbeta CDR3 regions from genomic DNA. The original pipeline was this. Within the assay, amplification of reference gene primers was used to estimate how many nucleated cells each sample contained. To quantify the absolute abundance of each unique TCRbeta CDR3 rearrangement, sequence reads were collapsed and filtered. For each sample, productive Simpson clonality was calculated by taking the square root of Simpson's diversity index across productive rearrangements. This immuneACCESS table, as held by TCRdb, lists in-frame sequences with V and J called but not all clones. Of the missing ones, under half trace to an unresolved V gene in checked studies; the others have no known cause. D and trimming were read from the DNA, whereas the V and J calls and clone size are those reported in that table. The table for this sample lists about 480,000 clones; more than 75% of them were counted only once. The biggest ten clones account for about 2% of the sample.

This sample was taken from a study of blood T cell repertoires in COVID-19 (dated by TCRdb to the early 2020s). General notes on the study: Samples covering the acute and convalescent phases of COVID-19 were provided by collaborators in the United States, Italy and Spain. The sample metadata nearly always contained a de-identified subject ID, COVID-19 status, age in years and sex. HLA class I and class II types, where available, came from metadata supplied by the sample provider rather than from assay-based typing. Samples came from the ongoing ImmuneRACE study (first 160 participants) plus 1,254 subjects from 6 global collaborators. The repertoires were released in a freely available public database meant as a resource for research on the immune response to SARS-CoV-2. Subjects who had been exposed to COVID-19, were actively infected with it, or had recovered from it provided the deeply sampled blood TCRbeta repertoires that made up the dataset. The material from the prospective study consisted of cDNA or gDNA derived from T cells, B-cell-depleted T cells, or PBMCs.

Results and caveats for the whole study, not just this receptor: Clinical and demographic metadata were provided uncurated, with the amount varying by source and participant.

As encoded in the germline V gene (reference sequence), CDR1 is GTSNPN while CDR2 is SVGIG. The trim is 2 bases for V and 0 bases for J, with a gap of 10 bases between the germline ends. The CDR3 has 14 amino acids, counting the end cysteine and phenylalanine. Only the CDR3 region is kept as DNA, spanning 42 bases read in frame from base 1. Participants in the prospective study were aged roughly 18 to 89 years, lived in about two dozen United States geographic areas, and enrolled through a virtual design. To assign participants to cohorts, the prospective study relied on clinical history that participants themselves reported in a screening survey and a study questionnaire. Recovered participants in ImmuneRACE Cohort 3 were defined by two consecutive negative NP/OP PCR tests, clearance by a healthcare professional, or resolution of symptoms. In the prospective study, whole blood, serum and a nasopharyngeal or oropharyngeal swab were collected from each participant by mobile phlebotomists. Prospective study participants could optionally give additional blood draws and questionnaires over an approximately two-month period. Before DNA extraction, blood samples from the prospective study were shipped at room temperature or frozen.

In this chain, TRBV30 is recombined with TRBJ1-2; no confident D gene assignment can be made. Sequencing was carried out using PBMCs or T cells enriched from blood (not recorded which). This receptor was obtained from a middle-aged woman who had recovered from COVID-19. The bases are TGTGCCTGGAGTACCGGAGGGCCTAACTATGGCTACACCTTC. It translates to CAWSTGGPNYGYTF.